These T cell receptor beta chains were read from a single sample in a study of T cells after yellow fever vaccination. TCRdb analysed the 5' RACE reads with MiXCR anew, one entry per CDR3 protein. The table records about 310,000 distinct CDR3 sequences, roughly 3.5% of them present only once. The source material was PBMCs, sampled on the day of the yellow fever booster vaccination. The receptors were sampled from a man younger than 35 who received the YFV17D yellow fever vaccine. Both conserved end residues are part of each CDR3. Fields, in order: J gene, D gene, clone size, V gene, CDR3 protein, CDR3 DNA. D genes are given only for firm matches. Rows give clone size only sometimes, using once, few, many, or a class for an expanded clone.

>TRBJ2-1|-|many|TRBV5-1
CASYGGLNEQFF
TGCGCCAGCTACGGGGGGCTAAATGAGCAGTTCTTC
>TRBJ1-2|-|-|TRBV11-2
CASSFWGPYGYTF
TGTGCCAGCAGCTTTTGGGGACCCTATGGCTACACCTTC
>TRBJ1-5|-|-|TRBV6-1
CASRRLYSSNQPQHF
TGTGCCAGCAGACGACTGTACAGTAGCAATCAGCCCCAGCATTTT
>TRBJ2-3|TRBD2|many|TRBV20-1
CSASGGTDTQYF
TGCAGTGCTAGCGGGGGGACAGATACGCAGTATTTT
>TRBJ1-5|TRBD1|few|TRBV5-1
CASSLAPLDRAGMGNQPQHF
TGCGCCAGCAGCTTGGCCCCGCTTGACAGGGCTGGTATGGGCAATCAGCCCCAGCATTTT
>TRBJ1-5|-|many|TRBV15
CATSYLGGNQPQHF
TGTGCCACCAGCTACTTGGGGGGCAATCAGCCCCAGCATTTT
>TRBJ1-4|-|-|TRBV6-5
CASGRRGGTTNEKLFF
TGTGCCAGCGGGCGACGGGGCGGGACAACTAATGAAAAACTGTTTTTT
>TRBJ2-7|-|many|TRBV7-6
CASSIHSSYEQYF
TGTGCCAGCAGCATACACAGCTCCTACGAGCAGTACTTC
>TRBJ1-6|-|-|TRBV21-1
CASSRDRGLINSPLHF
TGTGCCAGCAGCAGAGACAGGGGGCTGATTAATTCACCCCTCCACTTT
>TRBJ2-2|-|few|TRBV6-6
CASSSHQGRTGELFF
TGTGCCAGCAGTTCTCATCAGGGGAGGACCGGGGAGCTGTTTTTT
>TRBJ2-1|TRBD1|many|TRBV7-2
CASSSGQGSYNEQFF
TGTGCCAGCAGCTCCGGACAGGGCTCCTACAATGAGCAGTTCTTC
>TRBJ2-7|-|many|TRBV5-1
CASSLGKVHSYEQYF
TGCGCCAGCAGCTTGGGGAAGGTCCACTCCTACGAGCAGTACTTC
>TRBJ1-1|-|few|TRBV29-1
CSPEEGAMNTEAFF
TGCAGCCCCGAAGAGGGAGCCATGAACACTGAAGCTTTCTTT
>TRBJ2-3|-|few|TRBV11-3
CASSSTFADTQYF
TGTGCCAGCAGCTCGACCTTCGCAGATACGCAGTATTTT
>TRBJ2-1|TRBD2|many|TRBV20-1
CSAFRTGGYNEQFF
TGCAGTGCTTTTAGGACGGGGGGCTACAATGAGCAGTTCTTC
>TRBJ1-1|TRBD1|many|TRBV6-2/TRBV6-3
CASSSKAGGTEAFF
TGTGCCAGCAGTTCGAAAGCAGGGGGCACTGAAGCTTTCTTT
>TRBJ2-3|TRBD2|many|TRBV7-9
CASSILAGGPTDTQYF
TGTGCCAGCAGTATTCTAGCGGGGGGGCCCACAGATACGCAGTATTTT
>TRBJ1-5|-|-|TRBV6-6
CASGLNTNQPQHF
TGTGCCAGCGGATTGAACACCAATCAGCCCCAGCATTTT
>TRBJ1-1|-|many|TRBV7-9
CASRKDRQGRAFF
TGTGCCAGCAGAAAAGACAGGCAGGGTCGAGCTTTCTTT
>TRBJ2-7|TRBD2|many|TRBV7-2
CASSLGTSSYEQYF
TGTGCCAGCAGCTTAGGGACTAGCTCCTACGAGCAGTACTTC
>TRBJ1-4|-|many|TRBV14
CASSQFLGQEKLFF
TGTGCCAGCAGCCAATTCCTAGGACAGGAAAAACTGTTTTTT
>TRBJ1-6|-|many|TRBV20-1
CSQHRDGGASPLHF
TGCAGTCAACACCGGGACGGAGGCGCATCACCCCTCCACTTT
>TRBJ2-3|-|-|TRBV5-1
CASCPMAGGDTQYF
TGCGCCAGCTGCCCCATGGCGGGTGGAGATACGCAGTATTTT
>TRBJ2-3|TRBD1|many|TRBV11-2
CASRLSGTGVVTQYF
TGTGCCAGCAGACTATCCGGGACAGGGGTAGTTACGCAGTATTTT
>TRBJ1-5|-|many|TRBV2
CASSEARPNNQPQHF
TGTGCCAGCAGCGAAGCAAGGCCAAACAATCAGCCCCAGCATTTT
>TRBJ1-6|-|few|TRBV5-1
CASRESDNSPLHF
TGCGCCAGCCGGGAGAGCGATAATTCACCCCTCCACTTT
>TRBJ1-2|-|many|TRBV20-1
CSARRGGLYGYTF
TGCAGTGCCCGGAGGGGAGGGCTCTATGGCTACACCTTC
>TRBJ1-1|-|-|TRBV6-6
CASSYPLSIPGTEAFF
TGTGCCAGCAGCTACCCCCTCTCGATACCCGGCACTGAAGCTTTCTTT
>TRBJ1-1|-|many|TRBV5-4
CASSLDPHTEAFF
TGTGCCAGCAGCTTGGACCCGCACACTGAAGCTTTCTTT